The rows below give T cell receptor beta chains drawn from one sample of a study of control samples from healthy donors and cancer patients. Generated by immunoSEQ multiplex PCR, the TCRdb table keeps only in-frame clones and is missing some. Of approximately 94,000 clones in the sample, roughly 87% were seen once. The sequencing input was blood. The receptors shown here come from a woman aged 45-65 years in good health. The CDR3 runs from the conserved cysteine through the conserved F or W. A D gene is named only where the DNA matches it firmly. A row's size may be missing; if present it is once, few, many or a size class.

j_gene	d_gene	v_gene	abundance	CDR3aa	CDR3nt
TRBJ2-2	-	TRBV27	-	CASSFLEGPWVGELFF	TGTGCCAGCAGTTTCTTGGAGGGCCCTTGGGTGGGGGAGCTGTTTTTT
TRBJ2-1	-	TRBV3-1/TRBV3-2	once	CASSGFAENSYNEQFF	TGTGCCAGCAGTGGGTTTGCAGAAAATTCCTACAATGAGCAGTTCTTC
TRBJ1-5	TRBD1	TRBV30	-	CAWRQGANQPQHF	TGTGCCTGGAGACAGGGGGCGAATCAGCCCCAGCATTTT
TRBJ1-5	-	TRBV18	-	CASSPRQVLDSLNQPQHF	TGTGCCAGCTCACCTCGGCAGGTACTGGACAGCCTCAATCAGCCCCAGCATTTT
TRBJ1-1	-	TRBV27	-	CASSLSHTGAEGAFF	TGTGCCAGCAGTTTATCCCACACGGGGGCCGAGGGAGCTTTCTTT
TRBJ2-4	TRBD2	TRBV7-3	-	CASSPSGGIQYF	TGTGCCAGCAGTCCGTCGGGGGGCATTCAGTACTTC
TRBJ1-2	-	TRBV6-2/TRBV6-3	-	CASSYGAGSYGYTF	TGTGCCAGCAGTTACGGGGCGGGCTCCTATGGCTACACCTTC
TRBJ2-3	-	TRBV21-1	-	CASSKADGTDTQYF	TGTGCCAGCAGCAAAGCCGACGGCACAGATACGCAGTATTTT
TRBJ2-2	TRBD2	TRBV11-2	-	CASSLRLGGSNGELFF	TGTGCCAGCAGCTTACGGTTAGGCGGGAGTAACGGGGAGCTGTTTTTT
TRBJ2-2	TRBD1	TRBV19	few	CASSSGTVNTGELFF	TGTGCCAGTTCCTCCGGGACAGTAAACACCGGGGAGCTGTTTTTT
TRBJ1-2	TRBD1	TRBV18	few	CATRTGGGYTF	TGTGCCACCCGGACAGGCGGGGGCTACACCTTC
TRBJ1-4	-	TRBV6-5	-	CASSYTGSDNEKLFF	TGTGCCAGCAGTTACACAGGATCAGATAATGAAAAACTGTTTTTT
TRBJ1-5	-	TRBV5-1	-	CASSLGLNQPQHF	TGCGCCAGCAGCTTGGGTCTCAATCAGCCCCAGCATTTT
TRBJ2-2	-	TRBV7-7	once	CASSGGANTGELFF	TGTGCCAGCTCTGGGGGAGCGAACACCGGGGAGCTGTTTTTT
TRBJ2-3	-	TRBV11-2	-	CASSYPDLGRSTDTQYF	TGTGCCAGCAGCTACCCCGATTTAGGACGTAGCACAGATACGCAGTATTTT
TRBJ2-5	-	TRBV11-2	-	CASSSQGTGETQYF	TGTGCCAGCAGCTCACAGGGTACGGGAGAGACCCAGTACTTC
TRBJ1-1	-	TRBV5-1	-	CASSDAGATEAFF	TGCGCCAGCAGCGACGCAGGGGCCACTGAAGCTTTCTTT
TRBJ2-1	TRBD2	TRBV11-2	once	CASSSGLAGVLYNEQFF	TGTGCCAGCAGCTCAGGACTAGCGGGAGTTCTTTACAATGAGCAGTTCTTC
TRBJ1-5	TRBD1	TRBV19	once	CASRDHRGGDAQHF	TGTGCCAGTAGAGACCACAGGGGCGGAGATGCCCAGCATTTT
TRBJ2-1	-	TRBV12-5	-	CASGLLAGGRNEQFF	TGTGCTAGTGGTTTGCTCGCCGGGGGAAGAAATGAGCAGTTCTTC
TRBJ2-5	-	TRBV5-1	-	CASTRTVQETQYF	TGCGCCAGCACCCGGACAGTCCAAGAGACCCAGTACTTC
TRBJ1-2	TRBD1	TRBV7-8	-	CASRQDRELNGYTF	TGTGCCAGCAGACAGGACAGGGAACTAAATGGCTACACCTTC
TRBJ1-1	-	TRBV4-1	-	CASSRRLANTEAFF	TGCGCCAGCAGCCGCCGGTTGGCGAACACTGAAGCTTTCTTT
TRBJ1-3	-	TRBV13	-	CASSNGFETTGNTIYF	TGTGCCAGCAGTAACGGGTTCGAGACAACCGGAAACACCATATATTTT
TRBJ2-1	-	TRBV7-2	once	CASSLLRGLNNEQFF	TGTGCCAGCAGCTTACTGCGGGGCTTAAACAATGAGCAGTTCTTC
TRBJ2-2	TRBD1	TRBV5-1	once	CASSLQGQGGAGELFF	TGCGCCAGCAGCTTGCAGGGACAGGGTGGCGCCGGGGAGCTGTTTTTT
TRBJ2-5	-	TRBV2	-	CASRQGQETQYF	TGTGCCAGCAGACAGGGTCAAGAGACCCAGTACTTC
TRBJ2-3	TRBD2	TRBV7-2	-	CASSFQAGGPDTQYF	TGTGCCAGCAGCTTCCAAGCGGGAGGACCAGATACGCAGTATTTT